The source of this T cell receptor beta chain is a study of blood T cell repertoires in COVID-19. Trimming at V came to 6 bases and at J to 6 bases, leaving 4 bases not matched to a gene. This CDR3 has 12 residues. The germline V gene encodes CDR1 SNHLY and CDR2 FYNNEI. This clone was counted between two and nine times. Clones were sequenced by immunoSEQ multiplex PCR, and TCRdb holds only the in-frame ones, with some missing. The sample contains roughly 220,000 clones, around 80% of which appear only once. This clonotype was obtained from a man aged 35 to 55 who had recovered from COVID-19. The sequencing sample was made of PBMCs or T cells enriched from blood (not recorded which). The J gene is TRBJ2-7, the V gene TRBV2; 8 nucleotides match TRBD2. Here the CDR3 DNA reads TGTGCCAGCAGGACTAGCGCGGGCGAGCAGTACTTC. This codes for CASRTSAGEQYF.